This TCR beta chain emerged from a study of T cell responses to AZD1222 COVID-19 vaccine. V was pared by 6 bases and J by 11 bases, with 14 bases between. The CDR3 has 13 residues. CDR1 is MDHEN and CDR2 is SYDVKM in the germline V gene. Data came from immunoSEQ multiplex PCR; TCRdb stores just in-frame clones and leaves some out. This table holds about 100,000 clones, about 88% found once. Here the sequenced sample was peripheral blood, taken on day 0 of AZD1222 vaccination. The chain is built from TRBV28 and TRBJ1-6; D is unresolved. The TCR originated in an adult in good health. CDR3 bases: TGTGCCAGCAGCCCCCCCCCGACACCACCCCTCCACTTT. Its translation: CASSPPPTPPLHF.